The 32 T cell receptor beta chains listed next were all sequenced from one sample in a study of response to subunit inactivated influenza vaccine. Using its own MiXCR run on the RT-PCR reads, TCRdb lists one record per CDR3 protein. The sample records under 200,000 distinct CDR3 sequences, around 11% being singletons. The specimen was CD8+ T cells sorted from PBMCs, collected around 25 months after vaccination. Receptor source: a man aged 50 to 69 who received an inactivated influenza vaccine.

There are many counts of this clonotype. The V call is TRBV29-1, the J call TRBJ1-1; D unclear. The length of the CDR3 is 10 residues. The V and J ends lost 4 bases and 7 bases respectively, with 7 bases between them. Germline values: CDR1 SQVTM, CDR2 ANQGSEA. The CDR3 region is CSVARLEAFF. The CDR3 DNA sequence: TGCAGCGTTGCCAGGCTTGAAGCTTTCTTT. Combining the CDR3 with reference TRBV29-1 and TRBJ1-1 gives the whole variable domain SAVISQKPSRDICQRGTSLTIQCQVDSQVTMMFWYRQQPGQSLTLIATANQGSEATYESGFVIDKFPISRPNLTFSTLTVSNMSPEDSSIYLCSVARLEAFFGQGTRLTVV.

V and J are TRBV4-3 and TRBJ2-2; 10 positions match TRBD2. Trimming cost V 3 bases and J 2 bases; bases outside gene matches: 3. The CDR3 runs to 16 residues. Germline V CDR1 and CDR2: LGHNA, YSLEER. The CDR3 nucleotides are TGCGCCAGCAGCCAGGGGACTAGCGTTAACACCGGGGAGCTGTTTTTT. This gives the protein CASSQGTSVNTGELFF.

This clonotype was observed many times. The chain recombines TRBV3-1 with TRBJ2-1; 9 bases map to TRBD1. After removal of 5 bases from V and 8 bases from J, the junction contained 7 bases not matched to a gene. Germline V lookup: CDR1 LGHDT, CDR2 YNNKEL (reference sequence). The CDR3 loop spans 14 amino acids. The CDR3 DNA reads TGTGCCAGCAGCTCTCGGACAGGGGTCGATGAGCAGTTCTTC. Protein sequence: CASSSRTGVDEQFF.

The rearrangement joins TRBV9 to TRBJ2-7, with TRBD2 matching over 12 bases. With 4 bases clipped from V and 3 bases from J, the junction kept 2 bases outside the gene matches. The germline V gene has CDR1 SGDLS and CDR2 YYNGEE. This CDR3 comprises 14 residues. The chain's CDR3 is CASSPTSGGYEQYF. The CDR3 coding sequence is TGTGCCAGCAGCCCGACTAGCGGGGGCTACGAGCAGTACTTC.

With respect to this clonotype: A junction end diverges from the germline sequence, so it may reflect a read error. The chain couples TRBV29-1 to TRBJ1-4; maybe TRBD1 (5 bases). The CDR3 sequence is 13 residues long. Germline CDR1 is SQVTM and CDR2 is ANQGSEA. This CDR3 is CSVEGSGREKLVF. The DNA of the CDR3 is TGCAGCGTTGAGGGGTCAGGGCGCGAAAAACTGGTTTTT. Drawing the rest from reference TRBV29-1 and TRBJ1-4, the complete variable domain is SAVISQKPSRDICQRGTSLTIQCQVDSQVTMMFWYRQQPGQSLTLIATANQGSEATYESGFVIDKFPISRPNLTFSTLTVSNMSPEDSSIYLCSVEGSGREKLVFGSGTQLSVL.

This clonotype was seen at least ten times. The chain combines TRBV27 with TRBJ2-7; D perhaps matches TRBD1 (6 bases). This CDR3 is 12 amino acids long. V lost 5 bases, J lost 6 bases, and 11 bases lay in between. The germline V gene encodes CDR1 MNHEY and CDR2 SMNVEV (reference sequence). DNA of the CDR3: TGTGCCAGCAGTATTCAGGGGACCGAGCAGTACTTC. Residues: CASSIQGTEQYF.

This clonotype was detected only a few times. J is TRBJ1-3 and V is TRBV4-3, with 7 bases identical to TRBD1. Losses at the gene ends were 2 bases for V and 0 bases for J; bases not matched to a gene: 16. The CDR3 is 20 amino acids. Germline V gene sequence: CDR1 LGHNA, CDR2 YSLEER. This CDR3 reads CASSQFFGTALSVSGNTIYF. CDR3 in DNA: TGCGCCAGCAGCCAATTTTTCGGGACAGCTTTATCCGTCTCTGGAAACACCATATATTTT.

The chain has TRBV3-1 and TRBJ2-7; 11 positions match TRBD1. CDR1 and CDR2 from the germline V gene are LGHDT and YNNKEL (reference sequence). The CDR3 is made up of 17 amino acids. J lost 3 bases, V lost 3 bases, and 10 bases had no gene match. CDR3 sequence: CASSHGTGGPGLYEQYF. Here the CDR3 DNA reads TGTGCCAGCAGCCATGGGACAGGGGGTCCGGGGCTCTACGAGCAGTACTTC.

The chain recombines TRBV14 with TRBJ2-7, with 9 bases fitting TRBD2. CDR1 is SGHDN, CDR2 FVKESK, per germline. CDR3 length: 16 residues. The trim removed 0 bases at V and 3 bases at J, leaving 6 bases unmatched. This CDR3 reads CASSQEGLASRYEQYF. CDR3 in DNA: TGTGCCAGCAGCCAAGAGGGACTAGCCAGCCGCTACGAGCAGTACTTC.

With regard to this clonotype: A junction end diverges from the germline sequence, so it may reflect a read error. The chain carries TRBV9 and TRBJ2-3; 8 nucleotides align to TRBD2. The CDR3 spans 15 residues. CDR1 and CDR2 (germline): SGDLS, YYNGEE. CDR3 loop: CASSVYRTSTDTQYF. In DNA form, the CDR3 reads TGTGCCAGCAGCGTTTACCGGACTAGCACCGATACGCAGTATTTT.

This clonotype was seen at least ten times. The chain joins TRBV28 to TRBJ2-1; no firm D call. The ends were cut back, 5 bases at V and 7 bases at J, with 18 bases in the middle. Germline V CDR1 and CDR2: MDHEN, SYDVKM. There are 15 residues in the CDR3. DNA for the CDR3: TGTGCCAGCAGTCCGTTTACGACGGGCTGGAATGAGCAGTTCTTC. This codes for CASSPFTTGWNEQFF.

The chain recombines TRBV7-6 with TRBJ2-1, with 10 bases matching TRBD2. Germline V lookup: CDR1 SGHVS, CDR2 FNYEAQ. This CDR3 is 16 amino acids long. The J segment lost 0 bases and the V segment lost 5 bases, leaving 4 bases of the junction unmatched. CDR3 sequence reads: CASSPSGGGSYNEQFF. The CDR3 region has the DNA TGTGCCAGCAGCCCAAGCGGGGGGGGCTCCTACAATGAGCAGTTCTTC.

Ten or more counts support this clonotype. The chain links TRBV5-1 to TRBJ2-7; TRBD1 might be the D (5 bases). V lost 0 bases and J 1 base, leaving 14 bases between the germline ends. This CDR3 contains 16 residues. The germline V gene encodes CDR1 SGHRS and CDR2 YFSETQ. For the CDR3, the DNA is TGCGCCAGCAGCTTGGGTGTCAGGGTTTTTTCCTACGAGCAGTACTTC. As protein: CASSLGVRVFSYEQYF.

This clonotype was counted a few times. The chain uses TRBV27 and TRBJ1-5; 8 bases line up with TRBD1. Germline V CDR1 and CDR2: MNHEY, SMNVEV (reference sequence). This CDR3 contains 16 residues. After removal of 0 bases from V and 7 bases from J, the junction contained 8 bases not matched to a gene. The CDR3 DNA follows: TGTGCCAGCAGTTTATCCGCCCAGGGGGCTGTGCAGCCCCAGCATTTT. Protein sequence: CASSLSAQGAVQPQHF.

There are many counts of this clonotype. The gene calls are TRBV5-1 and TRBJ2-5; 7 bases agree with TRBD2. Germline values: CDR1 SGHRS, CDR2 YFSETQ. This CDR3 has 15 amino acids. V dropped 1 base and J dropped 4; count of bases not matched to a gene: 7. The CDR3 sequence: CASSLIAGRGETQYF. The DNA for the CDR3 is TGCGCCAGCAGCTTGATAGCGGGCCGAGGAGAGACCCAGTACTTC.

In its sample, this clonotype was seen many times. The chain recombines TRBV29-1 with TRBJ2-5, with 8 bases lining up with TRBD2. Germline V CDR1 and CDR2: SQVTM, ANQGSEA. With 4 bases clipped from V and 7 bases from J, the junction kept 17 bases outside the gene matches. The CDR3 sequence is 16 residues long. CDR3 nucleotides: TGCAGCGTTGCGGGGGGGGCCTTGATCGTGGCAGGGACCCAGTACTTC. Translation gives CSVAGGALIVAGTQYF.

The chain carries TRBV6-5 and TRBJ2-7, with 10 bases that match TRBD2. CDR3 length equals 16 residues. Losses at the gene ends were 2 bases for V and 2 bases for J; bases not matched to a gene: 6. Germline V gives CDR1 MNHEY, CDR2 SVGAGI. CDR3 amino acids: CASSYSLAGVTYEQYF. CDR3 sequence (DNA): TGTGCCAGCAGTTACAGTCTAGCGGGAGTCACCTACGAGCAGTACTTC.

This clonotype was recorded at least ten times. This chain joins TRBV7-2 and TRBJ2-5; the match to TRBD2 covers 10 bases. V trimming: 3 bases; J trimming: 2 bases; junction bases outside the gene matches: 3. Germline V gene lookup returns CDR1 SGHTA and CDR2 FQGNSA. The CDR3 runs 15 residues. The CDR3 loop is CASSLGLASQETQYF. In DNA form, the CDR3 reads TGTGCCAGCAGCTTGGGACTAGCGAGTCAAGAGACCCAGTACTTC.

This clonotype occurred many times. This chain connects TRBV12-3 or TRBV12-4 to TRBJ2-5; the D is unclear. Trimming took 2 bases from V and 5 from J, leaving 15 bases between them. The CDR3 extends over 15 amino acids. CDR3 coding DNA: TGTGCCAGCAGTTTACGGCCGTCGTTTAGTGAGACCCAGTACTTC. It specifies CASSLRPSFSETQYF.

This clonotype turned up a few times. This chain joins TRBV3-1 and TRBJ1-6, with no clear D. Germline assignment: CDR1 LGHDT and CDR2 YNNKEL (reference sequence). V lost 0 bases to trimming and J lost 0 bases, with 12 bases between them. This CDR3 has 18 amino acids. As DNA, the CDR3 is TGTGCCAGCAGCCAAGATTGGACTGCAAGCTCCTATAATTCACCCCTCCACTTT. Residues: CASSQDWTASSYNSPLHF.

The chain joins TRBV28 to TRBJ2-1, with unresolved D. The V end was cut by 1 base, the J end by 10 bases, with 14 bases between. Germline CDR1 is MDHEN and CDR2 is SYDVKM. The CDR3 runs to 14 residues. DNA for the CDR3: TGTGCCAGCAGTTTATTTGCCAGCTTGCCGGAGCAGTTCTTC. It specifies CASSLFASLPEQFF.

This clonotype was seen many times. This rearrangement joins TRBV24-1 to TRBJ2-1; D may correspond to TRBD1 or TRBD2 (5 bases each). V was cut by 5 bases and J by 4 bases, with 17 bases left in between. The CDR3 runs 16 residues. The germline V gene encodes CDR1 KGHDR and CDR2 SFDVKD. The CDR3 DNA sequence: TGTGCCACCAGTGCCCTCGGGGCAGATATTTACAATGAGCAGTTCTTC. The encoded protein is CATSALGADIYNEQFF.

This sequence joins TRBV15 and TRBJ2-1; D is possibly TRBD2 (5 bases). With 3 bases removed from V and 6 bases from J, the gap between germline ends came to 15 bases. The CDR3 is 15 residues long. Per germline, CDR1 LNHNV and CDR2 YYDKDF (reference sequence). The CDR3 here is CATSRRVGLSNEQFF. The CDR3 bases are TGTGCCACCAGCAGGAGGGTTGGTCTGAGCAATGAGCAGTTCTTC.

In its sample, this clonotype was seen a few times. V is TRBV7-2 and J is TRBJ2-1; D call uncertain. This CDR3 comprises 15 residues. Trimming shortened V by 3 bases and J by 0 bases, and 9 bases separated the two germline ends. Germline values: CDR1 SGHTA, CDR2 FQGNSA. The CDR3, as DNA: TGTGCCAGCAGCTTCAGCAGCGTCTCCTACAATGAGCAGTTCTTC. It is translated as CASSFSSVSYNEQFF. Full variable domain (outside the CDR3, taken from reference TRBV7-2 and TRBJ2-1): GAGVSQSPSNKVTEKGKDVELRCDPISGHTALYWYRQSLGQGLEFLIYFQGNSAPDKSGLPSDRFSAERTGGSVSTLTIQRTQQEDSAVYLCASSFSSVSYNEQFFGPGTRLTVL.

J is TRBJ2-1 and V is TRBV9; the D gene is possibly TRBD2 (5 bases). CDR1 is SGDLS, CDR2 YYNGEE, per germline. The V and J ends lost 4 bases and 6 bases respectively, with 14 bases between them. The CDR3 has 14 amino acids. The CDR3 DNA follows: TGTGCCAGCAGCCCTGAGGGCTGGGGCAATGAGCAGTTCTTC. Translating gives CASSPEGWGNEQFF. Filled out from reference TRBV9 and TRBJ2-1, the complete variable domain reads DSGVTQTPKHLITATGQRVTLRCSPRSGDLSVYWYQQSLDQGLQFLIQYYNGEERAKGNILERFSAQQFPDLHSELNLSSLELGDSALYFCASSPEGWGNEQFFGPGTRLTVL.

The gene calls are TRBV15 and TRBJ2-7; D not certain. The V gene's germline CDR1 is LNHNV and CDR2 YYDKDF (reference sequence). V shed 1 base and J shed 5 bases, with 6 bases lying between them. The CDR3 length is 12 residues. CDR3 DNA: TGTGCCACCAGCAGAGCAGGCAACGAGCAGTACTTC. The encoded protein is CATSRAGNEQYF.

This clonotype was seen a few times. This chain uses TRBV28 with TRBJ2-4; D call uncertain. The germline V gene has CDR1 MDHEN and CDR2 SYDVKM. V was trimmed by 6 bases and J by 0 bases, leaving 15 bases between them. This CDR3 comprises 16 residues. The CDR3 loop reads CASSHVREIAKNIQYF. The CDR3, as DNA: TGTGCCAGCAGCCACGTAAGGGAAATAGCCAAAAACATTCAGTACTTC.

The J gene is TRBJ2-7, the V gene TRBV20-1, with a weak D call TRBD1 (5 bases). The CDR3 is 15 residues long. The germline CDR1 and CDR2 sequences are DFQATT and SNEGSKA (reference sequence). V lost 0 bases and J lost 0, with 12 bases in between. The CDR3 loop is CSARDHRGSSYEQYF. The CDR3 DNA is TGCAGTGCTAGAGATCATAGGGGCTCCTCCTACGAGCAGTACTTC.

This clonotype has just a few counts. The chain couples TRBV4-3 to TRBJ2-2; D perhaps matches TRBD1 (5 bases). Germline assignment: CDR1 LGHNA and CDR2 YSLEER. The ends were cut back, 1 base at V and 3 bases at J, with 9 bases in the middle. This CDR3 has 15 amino acids. The CDR3 DNA follows: TGCGCCAGCAGCCAAGGGGTAGGGGACACCGGGGAGCTGTTTTTT. This gives the protein CASSQGVGDTGELFF.

This clonotype occurred a few times. This chain links TRBV7-9 with TRBJ2-5, with TRBD2 matching 10 bases. CDR3 length equals 15 residues. Germline V gene data show CDR1 as SEHNR and CDR2 as FQNEAQ (reference sequence). The ends lost 7 bases at V and 4 bases at J; junction bases unmatched: 9. Written as DNA, the CDR3 is TGTGCCAGCACCCCAGGAGTAGCGGGGGGAGAGACCCAGTACTTC. Protein sequence: CASTPGVAGGETQYF.

This clonotype was detected only a few times. The rearrangement uses TRBV28 and TRBJ1-4, with D perhaps TRBD1 (5 bases). Trimming removed 6 bases from V and 1 base from J, with 12 bases in between. CDR1 and CDR2 from the germline V gene are MDHEN and SYDVKM. This CDR3 spans 15 amino acids. As DNA, the CDR3 is TGTGCCAGCAGGCAGGGCGGAGTAACTAATGAAAAACTGTTTTTT. Amino acids: CASRQGGVTNEKLFF.

This clonotype was seen only a few times. The V and J genes are TRBV4-3 and TRBJ2-1; TRBD2 matches 10 bases. This CDR3 region has 16 residues. CDR1 and CDR2 from the germline V gene are LGHNA and YSLEER. V gave up 3 bases and J gave up 6 bases; unmatched junction bases: 8. Here the CDR3 reads CASSHAVAGGLNEQFF. The CDR3 DNA reads as TGCGCCAGCAGCCATGCAGTAGCGGGAGGTCTCAATGAGCAGTTCTTC.